Detailed here is one TCR beta chain. Its target is not known. Recorded positive PCR dates fall between March and December 2020, preceding US Alpha, Beta and Delta variants. The data are from a study of vaccination and CD4 T cells after COVID-19. Study in general: Blood was drawn a median roughly 66 days post second dose, range 14 to 241. General study results and limits: There was no significant change from around 19 to 38 median reactive clonotypes. Relatively few convalescent patients were studied, without early post-infection timepoints.

CDR3 length: 15 residues. V dropped 5 bases and J dropped 10 bases, with 18 bases sitting between them. Germline V gene data show CDR1 as LNHNV and CDR2 as YYDKDF (reference sequence). TCRdb reanalysed the PCR reads using MiXCR and keeps one entry per CDR3 protein. Altogether tens of thousands of distinct CDR3 sequences are present, under 60% being singletons, with the ten largest covering 1% to 1.2%. The sample was CD4+ T cells from blood, taken before SARS-CoV-2 vaccination. The sequence was collected from a human donor who had recovered from COVID-19. The V and J genes are TRBV15 and TRBJ1-6, with D possibly matching TRBD1 (5 bases). CDR3 sequence (DNA): TGTGCCACCAGCCCCCAATCAGGGTCTCAATCACCCCTCCACTTT. It translates to CATSPQSGSQSPLHF.